This T cell receptor beta chain was documented in a study of blood T cell repertoires in COVID-19. Background on the study: The United States, Italy and Spain were the sources of the acute and convalescent COVID-19 samples. T cells, B-cell-depleted T cells, or PBMCs supplied cDNA or gDNA.

Germline-derived CDR1 and CDR2 are SEHNR and FQNEAQ (reference sequence). This CDR3 contains 14 residues. V shed 8 bases and J 7 bases; nucleotides not matched to a gene: 11. In the study's own analysis: Estimates of nucleated cell counts were drawn from the amplification of reference gene primers. Only in-frame clones appear in the TCRdb table, and some are missing; sequencing was by immunoSEQ multiplex PCR. V and J calls and clone size follow that table, whereas D and trimming were derived from the DNA. The data show 150,000 to 200,000 clones, around 90% seen once. This receptor was identified in a man aged 45 to 65 with acute or convalescent COVID-19. This chain links TRBV7-9 with TRBJ2-1, with 7 bases identical to TRBD1. The sequenced material came from peripheral blood. The CDR3 DNA follows: TGTGCCAGCCTTCCAGACAGGGTCTATAATGAGCAGTTCTTC. Residues: CASLPDRVYNEQFF.